The 22 T cell receptor beta chains below were found in one sample sequenced in a study of T cells after yellow fever vaccination. In TCRdb, the 5' RACE reads were re-called with MiXCR into one record per CDR3 protein. This table has tens of thousands of distinct CDR3 sequences, around 4.8% appearing once. Sequenced material: CD8+ T cells sorted from PBMCs, taken 5 days after the yellow fever booster vaccination. The receptors come from a man aged 30 to 39 who received the YFV17D yellow fever vaccine.

The chain couples TRBV9 to TRBJ2-5; 9 bases are a match to TRBD1. Trimming at V came to 3 bases and at J to 4 bases, leaving 7 bases not matched to a gene. CDR1 and CDR2 from the germline V gene are SGDLS and YYNGEE. There are 15 residues in the CDR3. The CDR3 loop is CASSAGQGGGETQYF. For the CDR3, the DNA is TGTGCCAGCAGCGCGGGACAGGGTGGTGGAGAGACCCAGTACTTC.

In its sample, this clonotype was seen many times. V and J are TRBV20-1 and TRBJ1-1; D perhaps matches TRBD1 (6 bases). Germline values: CDR1 DFQATT, CDR2 SNEGSKA (reference sequence). V dropped 3 bases and J dropped 7 bases, with 9 bases sitting between them. The CDR3 sequence is 11 residues long. In DNA form, the CDR3 reads TGCAGTGCTAGCAGGGGTCTTGAAGCTTTCTTT. Translated: CSASRGLEAFF.

This clonotype showed up many times. Here the CDR3 reads CASSETPGLAGERDTQYF. As DNA, the CDR3 is TGTGCCAGCAGTGAAACCCCCGGACTAGCGGGAGAGAGAGATACGCAGTATTTT. The rearrangement uses TRBV6-1 and TRBJ2-3; 13 nucleotides line up with TRBD2. Germline CDR1 and CDR2: MNHNS and SASEGT. CDR3 length equals 18 residues. The V gene end was trimmed by 2 bases and the J gene end by 5 bases; junction bases not matched to a gene: 10.

This clonotype was seen repeatedly, ten times or more. This sequence joins TRBV27 and TRBJ2-2; 7 bases match TRBD2. This CDR3 has 12 amino acids. The germline gives CDR1 MNHEY, CDR2 SMNVEV (reference sequence). The junction had 0 bases not matched to a gene; V was cut back by 5 bases and J by 6 bases. CDR3 coding DNA: TGTGCCAGCAGTCGGGGGGCCGGGGAGCTGTTTTTT. It translates to CASSRGAGELFF.

Ten or more counts support this clonotype. The genes are TRBV14 and TRBJ2-1, with D perhaps matching TRBD2 (5 bases). This CDR3 has 16 amino acids. The germline CDR1 and CDR2 sequences are SGHDN and FVKESK. V gave up 3 bases and J gave up 7 bases, with 19 bases separating them. CDR3 sequence reads: CASSHPSTLRGNEQFF. DNA for the CDR3: TGTGCCAGCAGCCATCCGTCGACCTTACGGGGAAATGAGCAGTTCTTC.

This clonotype was observed many times. This chain uses TRBV6-1 with TRBJ2-2, with 10 bases aligning to TRBD2. The CDR3 spans 15 residues. The germline V gene encodes CDR1 MNHNS and CDR2 SASEGT. J lost 4 bases, V lost 6 bases, and 5 bases had no gene match. The CDR3 sequence is CASRRTSGSTGELFF. In DNA, the CDR3 is TGTGCCAGCAGGAGGACTAGCGGTTCCACCGGGGAGCTGTTTTTT.

This clonotype has at least ten counts. This chain joins TRBV11-2 and TRBJ2-7; 7 nucleotides match TRBD1. In germline, CDR1 is SGHAT, CDR2 FQNNGV. CDR3 size: 15 residues. The V gene end was trimmed by 5 bases and the J gene end by 1 base; junction bases not matched to a gene: 8. The CDR3: CASSRLDRPSYEQYF. The CDR3 bases are TGTGCCAGCAGCCGACTGGACAGGCCTTCCTACGAGCAGTACTTC.

The table lists this clonotype with many counts. This chain joins TRBV30 and TRBJ2-1; D gene unclear. V lost 2 bases, J lost 7 bases, and 9 bases lay in between. The CDR3 length is 12 residues. CDR1 GTSNPN and CDR2 SVGIG come from the germline V gene (reference sequence). The chain's CDR3 is CAWSIARNEQFF. The CDR3 bases are TGTGCCTGGAGTATCGCCAGAAATGAGCAGTTCTTC. The whole variable domain, remainder taken from reference TRBV30 and TRBJ2-1, is SQTIHQWPATLVQPVGSPLSLECTVEGTSNPNLYWYRQAAGRGLQLLFYSVGIGQISSEVPQNLSASRPQDRQFILSSKKLLLSDSGFYLCAWSIARNEQFFGPGTRLTVL.

The sample holds many counts of this clonotype. The chain employs TRBV7-2 and TRBJ2-4; perhaps D is TRBD1 or TRBD2 (6 bases each). Deletions cut 1 base from V and 12 bases from J, with 13 bases between. The CDR3 is 13 amino acids. Looked up from germline, CDR1 is SGHTA and CDR2 is FQGNSA. The CDR3 spells CASSLGSGATQYF. DNA for the CDR3: TGTGCCAGCAGCTTAGGATCGGGGGCGACTCAGTACTTC.

In its sample, this clonotype was seen many times. The rearrangement joins TRBV5-1 to TRBJ2-1, with unresolved D. This CDR3 is built from 12 residues. V was pared by 4 bases and J by 7 bases, with 9 bases between. Germline V gene sequence: CDR1 SGHRS, CDR2 YFSETQ. Here the CDR3 DNA reads TGCGCCAGCAGCCCTTGGGGTAATGAGCAGTTCTTC. Amino acids: CASSPWGNEQFF.

This clonotype appeared many times. This chain's CDR3 is CASSRWTSSDTQYF. The CDR3 region has the DNA TGTGCCAGCAGTCGATGGACCAGTTCAGATACGCAGTATTTT. V and J are TRBV27 and TRBJ2-3; the D is unclear. From germline, CDR1 is MNHEY and CDR2 SMNVEV (reference sequence). The CDR3 runs to 14 residues. The ends were cut back, 5 bases at V and 4 bases at J, with 13 bases in the middle.

This clonotype was seen many times. V and J are TRBV7-2 and TRBJ2-7, with D perhaps TRBD1 (5 bases). Trimming removed 5 bases at V and 2 bases at J, with 16 bases between. This CDR3 spans 15 amino acids. Germline V CDR1 and CDR2: SGHTA, FQGNSA. CDR3 amino acids: CASSQPTRATYEQYF. For the CDR3, the DNA is TGTGCCAGCAGCCAGCCCACCAGGGCAACCTACGAGCAGTACTTC.

This clonotype showed up many times. The chain has TRBV5-1 and TRBJ1-6; 8 bases align to TRBD1. Per the germline V gene, CDR1 is SGHRS and CDR2 is YFSETQ. The CDR3 extends over 16 amino acids. Trimming cost V 2 bases and J 7 bases; bases outside gene matches: 8. CDR3 sequence: CASSFLSAGGNSPLHF. The CDR3 coding sequence is TGCGCCAGCAGCTTTCTCTCAGCAGGGGGCAATTCACCCCTCCACTTT.

This clonotype was seen many times. This chain links TRBV6-2 or TRBV6-3 with TRBJ2-7, with D hard to call. Trimming stripped 6 bases from V and 4 bases from J, with 7 bases between. The CDR3 contains 11 residues. Germline lookup yields CDR1 MNHEY and CDR2 SVGEGT. CDR3 nucleotides: TGTGCCAGCAGATCCCCTTACGAGCAGTACTTC. This sequence encodes CASRSPYEQYF.

This clonotype was detected ten times or more. This chain uses TRBV3-1 with TRBJ2-7; D not certain. The V and J ends lost 6 bases and 4 bases respectively, with 13 bases between them. Germline values: CDR1 LGHDT, CDR2 YNNKEL (reference sequence). The CDR3 sequence is 13 residues long. The CDR3 loop reads CASSGQQGYEQYF. The DNA of the CDR3 is TGTGCCAGCAGTGGCCAGCAAGGTTACGAGCAGTACTTC.

Ten or more counts support this clonotype. The rearrangement links TRBV5-1 to TRBJ2-1; the D gene is possibly TRBD1 (6 bases). CDR3 length: 12 amino acids. In germline, CDR1 is SGHRS, CDR2 YFSETQ. V dropped 4 bases and J dropped 5 bases, with 7 bases sitting between them. Here the CDR3 DNA reads TGCGCCAGCAGCGGACAGCACAATGAGCAGTTCTTC. Amino acids: CASSGQHNEQFF.

This clonotype was seen many times. The chain employs TRBV5-4 and TRBJ2-7, with 8 bases aligning to TRBD1. The germline gives CDR1 SGHNT, CDR2 YYREEE (reference sequence). CDR3 length equals 15 residues. The V gene end was trimmed by 3 bases and the J gene end by 5 bases; junction bases not matched to a gene: 10. CDR3 nucleotide sequence: TGTGCCAGCAGCTCGCAGGGGGCGCGACGGAACGAGCAGTACTTC. Its translation: CASSSQGARRNEQYF.

This clonotype was recorded many times. The rearrangement joins TRBV24-1 to TRBJ2-6; unclear D gene. Trimming stripped 9 bases from V and 3 bases from J, with 2 bases between. Germline V CDR1 and CDR2: KGHDR, SFDVKD. The CDR3 is 11 amino acids. The CDR3 DNA follows: TGTGCCACCTTTGGGGCCAACGTCCTGACTTTC. It translates to CATFGANVLTF.

This clonotype was seen at least ten times. CDR3 in DNA: TGCAGCGTTGTACCCCGCGGGAGTGGCAATGAGCAGTTCTTC. Its translation: CSVVPRGSGNEQFF. The genes are TRBV29-1 and TRBJ2-1; TRBD2 matches 7 bases. This CDR3 has 14 residues. The V segment lost 4 bases and the J segment 6 bases; nucleotides outside the gene matches: 9. Germline V gene lookup returns CDR1 SQVTM and CDR2 ANQGSEA.

In its sample, this clonotype was seen many times. The chain couples TRBV4-3 to TRBJ2-5, with 9 positions matching TRBD2. V dropped 0 bases and J dropped 0; count of bases not matched to a gene: 8. The CDR3 runs to 18 residues. Germline assignment: CDR1 LGHNA and CDR2 YSLEER. The CDR3 sequence is CASSQDLLAGAYQETQYF. The CDR3 DNA reads as TGCGCCAGCAGCCAAGACCTGTTAGCGGGAGCGTACCAAGAGACCCAGTACTTC.

The table lists this clonotype with many counts. V is TRBV5-1 and J is TRBJ2-1, with 9 bases fitting TRBD2. Germline-derived CDR1 and CDR2 are SGHRS and YFSETQ. There are 15 residues in the CDR3. Losses at the gene ends were 2 bases for V and 6 bases for J; bases not matched to a gene: 6. The CDR3 sequence: CASSLPLAGLNEQFF. CDR3 bases: TGCGCCAGCAGCTTACCCCTAGCGGGGCTCAATGAGCAGTTCTTC. The full variable domain, rest sourced from reference TRBV5-1 and TRBJ2-1, is KAGVTQTPRYLIKTRGQQVTLSCSPISGHRSVSWYQQTPGQGLQFLFEYFSETQRNKGNFPGRFSGRQFSNSRSEMNVSTLELGDSALYLCASSLPLAGLNEQFFGPGTRLTVL.

This clonotype appeared many times. The V and J genes are TRBV12-3 or TRBV12-4 and TRBJ2-1, with D unclear. With 3 bases removed from V and 8 bases from J, the gap between germline ends came to 11 bases. The CDR3 loop spans 13 amino acids. The CDR3 protein is CASSLAGADEQFF. In DNA, the CDR3 is TGTGCCAGCAGTTTGGCAGGAGCAGATGAGCAGTTCTTC.